Listed below are T cell receptor beta chains from one sample, sequenced in a study of blood T cell repertoires in COVID-19. Sequencing used immunoSEQ multiplex PCR; TCRdb keeps in-frame clones, though not all of them. In the table there are roughly 170,000 clones, more than 80% of which are singletons. The sample was peripheral blood. The source of these receptors is a human donor in a cohort sampled during active COVID-19. CDR3s include the opening cysteine and the closing phenylalanine or tryptophan. A D gene is named only where the DNA matches it firmly. Part of the rows lack a size; the others show once, few, many or a class for expanded clones.

V gene: TRBV30; clone size: -; D gene: TRBD1; J gene: TRBJ1-4; CDR3 length: 14; CDR3 protein: CAWSVTGVTEKLFF; CDR3 DNA: TGTGCCTGGAGTGTGACAGGGGTTACTGAAAAACTGTTTTTT
V gene: TRBV7-8; clone size: once; D gene: -; J gene: TRBJ2-7; CDR3 length: 11; CDR3 protein: CASSPNYEQYF; CDR3 DNA: TGTGCCAGCAGCCCAAACTACGAGCAGTACTTC
V gene: TRBV5-6; clone size: -; D gene: TRBD2; J gene: TRBJ2-7; CDR3 length: 15; CDR3 protein: CASSPGTSASYEQYF; CDR3 DNA: TGTGCCAGCAGCCCCGGGACTAGCGCCTCCTACGAGCAGTACTTC
V gene: TRBV18; clone size: -; D gene: -; J gene: TRBJ2-2; CDR3 length: 17; CDR3 protein: CASSPPTLQGRAGELFF; CDR3 DNA: TGTGCCAGCTCACCTCCGACCCTACAGGGTCGCGCCGGGGAGCTGTTTTTT
V gene: TRBV27; clone size: -; D gene: TRBD1; J gene: TRBJ2-7; CDR3 length: 15; CDR3 protein: CASSDDRGRDYEQYF; CDR3 DNA: TGTGCCAGCAGTGACGACAGGGGGCGCGACTACGAGCAGTACTTC
V gene: TRBV30; clone size: once; D gene: TRBD1; J gene: TRBJ1-3; CDR3 length: 15; CDR3 protein: CAWRKTGGFGNTIYF; CDR3 DNA: TGTGCCTGGAGAAAAACAGGGGGCTTTGGAAACACCATATATTTT
V gene: TRBV18; clone size: few; D gene: -; J gene: TRBJ2-5; CDR3 length: 14; CDR3 protein: CASSPPGRGETQYF; CDR3 DNA: TGTGCCAGCTCACCACCGGGAAGGGGAGAGACCCAGTACTTC
V gene: TRBV7-9; clone size: -; D gene: -; J gene: TRBJ1-1; CDR3 length: 12; CDR3 protein: CASSLGGGRAFF; CDR3 DNA: TGTGCCAGCAGCTTGGGGGGAGGGAGAGCTTTCTTT
V gene: TRBV6-6; clone size: -; D gene: -; J gene: TRBJ2-1; CDR3 length: 12; CDR3 protein: CASSPADNEQFF; CDR3 DNA: TGTGCCAGCAGTCCCGCGGACAATGAGCAGTTCTTC
V gene: TRBV19; clone size: -; D gene: TRBD2; J gene: TRBJ2-3; CDR3 length: 17; CDR3 protein: CASSPRTSGGMVDTQYF; CDR3 DNA: TGTGCCAGTAGTCCACGGACTAGCGGGGGAATGGTGGATACGCAGTATTTT
V gene: TRBV7-9; clone size: -; D gene: -; J gene: TRBJ2-7; CDR3 length: 13; CDR3 protein: CASSLDTQYEQYF; CDR3 DNA: TGTGCCAGCAGCTTAGACACCCAATACGAGCAGTACTTC
V gene: TRBV13; clone size: -; D gene: -; J gene: TRBJ1-2; CDR3 length: 18; CDR3 protein: CASSSGTAGDTFNYGYTF; CDR3 DNA: TGTGCCAGCAGCTCGGGGACGGCCGGGGACACCTTTAACTATGGCTACACCTTC
V gene: TRBV5-1; clone size: few; D gene: -; J gene: TRBJ1-1; CDR3 length: 14; CDR3 protein: CASSRSTASTEAFF; CDR3 DNA: TGCGCCAGCAGCAGGTCGACAGCCAGCACTGAAGCTTTCTTT
V gene: TRBV19; clone size: -; D gene: -; J gene: TRBJ1-4; CDR3 length: 15; CDR3 protein: CASTHSGTRNEKLFF; CDR3 DNA: TGTGCCAGTACCCATTCCGGGACAAGGAATGAAAAACTGTTTTTT
V gene: TRBV2; clone size: -; D gene: TRBD1; J gene: TRBJ1-4; CDR3 length: 12; CDR3 protein: CASSEDRGRLFF; CDR3 DNA: TGTGCCAGCAGTGAAGACAGGGGTCGACTGTTTTTT
V gene: TRBV12-3/TRBV12-4; clone size: few; D gene: TRBD1; J gene: TRBJ2-7; CDR3 length: 13; CDR3 protein: CASSPGQGYEQYF; CDR3 DNA: TGTGCCAGCAGTCCGGGACAGGGCTACGAGCAGTACTTC
V gene: TRBV5-5; clone size: -; D gene: TRBD1; J gene: TRBJ1-1; CDR3 length: 14; CDR3 protein: CASSRGQLNTEAFF; CDR3 DNA: TGTGCCAGCAGCAGGGGACAGCTGAACACTGAAGCTTTCTTT
V gene: TRBV3-1/TRBV3-2; clone size: -; D gene: TRBD1; J gene: TRBJ1-5; CDR3 length: 16; CDR3 protein: CASSQGGDRVSQPQHF; CDR3 DNA: TGTGCCAGCAGCCAAGGTGGGGACAGGGTGAGTCAGCCCCAGCATTTT
V gene: TRBV4-1; clone size: -; D gene: -; J gene: TRBJ2-5; CDR3 length: 14; CDR3 protein: CASSQGSPQETQYF; CDR3 DNA: TGCGCCAGCAGCCAAGGCAGTCCCCAAGAGACCCAGTACTTC
V gene: TRBV2; clone size: -; D gene: TRBD2; J gene: TRBJ2-3; CDR3 length: 15; CDR3 protein: CASGDRGGQGDTQYF; CDR3 DNA: TGTGCCAGCGGTGACCGGGGGGGCCAGGGAGATACGCAGTATTTT
V gene: TRBV12-5; clone size: -; D gene: -; J gene: TRBJ1-1; CDR3 length: 13; CDR3 protein: CASGLDRRWGAFF; CDR3 DNA: TGTGCTAGTGGTCTAGACAGGAGGTGGGGAGCTTTCTTT
V gene: TRBV5-1; clone size: -; D gene: -; J gene: TRBJ2-5; CDR3 length: 14; CDR3 protein: CASSGGQLQETQYF; CDR3 DNA: TGCGCCAGCAGCGGCGGACAGCTTCAAGAGACCCAGTACTTC
V gene: TRBV5-1; clone size: -; D gene: -; J gene: TRBJ2-1; CDR3 length: 14; CDR3 protein: CASSLPGTRNEQFF; CDR3 DNA: TGCGCCAGCAGCTTGCCCGGGACTCGAAATGAGCAGTTCTTC
V gene: TRBV2; clone size: -; D gene: TRBD1; J gene: TRBJ2-5; CDR3 length: 14; CDR3 protein: CASRRGLLTETQYF; CDR3 DNA: TGTGCCAGCAGAAGGGGGCTGTTAACAGAGACCCAGTACTTC
V gene: TRBV12-3/TRBV12-4; clone size: few; D gene: TRBD1; J gene: TRBJ1-2; CDR3 length: 13; CDR3 protein: CASRSTGFGGYTF; CDR3 DNA: TGTGCCAGCAGGTCGACAGGGTTCGGGGGCTACACCTTC
V gene: TRBV5-1; clone size: -; D gene: TRBD1; J gene: TRBJ2-3; CDR3 length: 16; CDR3 protein: CASSATGGGWADTQYF; CDR3 DNA: TGCGCCAGCAGCGCGACAGGGGGTGGATGGGCAGATACGCAGTATTTT